This T cell receptor (beta chain) originates from a study of early T cells in non-severe SARS-CoV-2 infection. Points from the study as a whole: Anti-spike CD8 responses were favored in VDJdb matching, and private and CD4 specificities were missed.

This clonotype was seen at least ten times. Its antigen is unknown. One entry per CDR3 protein results from TCRdb running MiXCR on the 5' RACE reads. Seen here are approximately 77,000 distinct CDR3 sequences, about 16% observed once, and the top ten hold less than 15%. Germline CDR1 and CDR2: SQVTM and ANQGSEA. The germline V and J ends were trimmed by 2 bases and 5 bases, with 15 bases remaining between them. The CDR3 runs 14 residues. The TCR sequence derives from an adult who was a healthcare worker with PCR-confirmed SARS-CoV-2 infection or an uninfected control (not recorded which). The sequenced sample consisted of whole blood. The V and J genes are TRBV29-1 and TRBJ1-2, with D possibly being TRBD1 (6 bases). The CDR3 DNA reads TGCAGCGTTGAAAGGCCAGGGGCCCCTTATGGCTACACCTTC. Protein sequence: CSVERPGAPYGYTF.